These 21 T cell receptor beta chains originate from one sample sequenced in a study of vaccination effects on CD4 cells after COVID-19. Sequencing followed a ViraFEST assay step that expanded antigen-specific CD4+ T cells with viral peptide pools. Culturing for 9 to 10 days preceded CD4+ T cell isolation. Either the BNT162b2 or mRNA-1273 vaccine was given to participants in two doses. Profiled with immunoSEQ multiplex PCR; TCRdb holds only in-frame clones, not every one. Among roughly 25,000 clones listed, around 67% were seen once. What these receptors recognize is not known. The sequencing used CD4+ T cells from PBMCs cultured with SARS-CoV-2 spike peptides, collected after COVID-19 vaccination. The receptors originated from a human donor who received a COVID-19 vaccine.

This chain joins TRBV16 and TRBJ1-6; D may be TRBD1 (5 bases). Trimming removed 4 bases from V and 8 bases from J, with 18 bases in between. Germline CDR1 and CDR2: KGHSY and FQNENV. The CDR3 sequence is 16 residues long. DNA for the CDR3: TGTGCCAGCAGCCGGGCCGGGACGTGGGTGGATTCACCCCTCCACTTT. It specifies CASSRAGTWVDSPLHF.

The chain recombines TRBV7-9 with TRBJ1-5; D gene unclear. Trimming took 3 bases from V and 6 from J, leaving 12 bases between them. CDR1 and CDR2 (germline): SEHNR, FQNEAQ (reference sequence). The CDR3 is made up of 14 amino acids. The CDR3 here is CASSFPGFGQPQHF. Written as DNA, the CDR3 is TGTGCCAGCAGCTTCCCGGGTTTTGGTCAGCCCCAGCATTTT.

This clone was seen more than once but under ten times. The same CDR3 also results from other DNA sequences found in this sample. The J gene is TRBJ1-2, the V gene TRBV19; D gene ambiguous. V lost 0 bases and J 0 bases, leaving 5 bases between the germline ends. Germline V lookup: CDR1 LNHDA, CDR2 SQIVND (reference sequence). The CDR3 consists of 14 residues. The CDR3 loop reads CASSIEGSNYGYTF. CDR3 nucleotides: TGTGCCAGTAGTATAGAGGGATCTAACTATGGCTACACCTTC.

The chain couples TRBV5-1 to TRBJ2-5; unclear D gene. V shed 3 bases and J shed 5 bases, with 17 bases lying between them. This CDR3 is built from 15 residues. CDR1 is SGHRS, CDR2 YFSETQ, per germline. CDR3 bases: TGCGCCAGCAGCTCCCTGGGAAGGGTCGGGGAGACCCAGTACTTC. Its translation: CASSSLGRVGETQYF.

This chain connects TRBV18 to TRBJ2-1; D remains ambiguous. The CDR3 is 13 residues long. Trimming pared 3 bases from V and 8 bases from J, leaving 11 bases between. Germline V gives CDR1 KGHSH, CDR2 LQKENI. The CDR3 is CASSPQARDEQFF. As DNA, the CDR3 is TGTGCCAGCTCACCTCAGGCACGGGATGAGCAGTTCTTC.

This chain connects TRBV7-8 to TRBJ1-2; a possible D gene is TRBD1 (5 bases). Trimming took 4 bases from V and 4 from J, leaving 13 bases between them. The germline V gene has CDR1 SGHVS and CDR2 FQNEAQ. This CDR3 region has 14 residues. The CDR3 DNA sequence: TGTGCCAGCAGCTATGACAGAAACTCCTATGGCTACACCTTC. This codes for CASSYDRNSYGYTF.

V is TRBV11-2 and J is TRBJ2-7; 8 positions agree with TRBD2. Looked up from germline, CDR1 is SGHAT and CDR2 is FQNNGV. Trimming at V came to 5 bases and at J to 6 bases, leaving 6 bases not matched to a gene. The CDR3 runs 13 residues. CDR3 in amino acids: CASSGGLAGEQYF. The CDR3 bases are TGTGCCAGCAGCGGAGGACTAGCCGGCGAGCAGTACTTC.

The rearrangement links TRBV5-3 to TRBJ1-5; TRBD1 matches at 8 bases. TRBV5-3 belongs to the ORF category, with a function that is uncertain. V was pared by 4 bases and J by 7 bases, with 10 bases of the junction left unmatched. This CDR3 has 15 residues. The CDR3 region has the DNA TGTGCCAGAAGCAAGTCGACAGGGGACTGGCAGCCCCAGCATTTT. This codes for CARSKSTGDWQPQHF.

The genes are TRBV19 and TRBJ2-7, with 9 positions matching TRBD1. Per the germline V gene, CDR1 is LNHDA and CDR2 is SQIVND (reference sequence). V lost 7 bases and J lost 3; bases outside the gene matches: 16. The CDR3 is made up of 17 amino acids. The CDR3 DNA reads TGTGCCAGTAACCCATCTTATACAGGGGGCGCACGCTACGAGCAGTACTTC. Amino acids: CASNPSYTGGARYEQYF.

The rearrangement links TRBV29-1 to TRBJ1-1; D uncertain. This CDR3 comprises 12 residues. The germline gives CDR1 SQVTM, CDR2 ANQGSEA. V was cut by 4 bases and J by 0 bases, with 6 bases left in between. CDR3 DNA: TGCAGCGTTGCCAGTCTGAACACTGAAGCTTTCTTT. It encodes CSVASLNTEAFF.

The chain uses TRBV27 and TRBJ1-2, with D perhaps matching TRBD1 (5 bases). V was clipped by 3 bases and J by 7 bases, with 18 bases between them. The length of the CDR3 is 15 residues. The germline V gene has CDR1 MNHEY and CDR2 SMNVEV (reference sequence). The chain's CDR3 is CASSLQAQPRGGYTF. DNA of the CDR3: TGTGCCAGCAGTTTGCAGGCCCAGCCGAGGGGTGGCTACACCTTC.

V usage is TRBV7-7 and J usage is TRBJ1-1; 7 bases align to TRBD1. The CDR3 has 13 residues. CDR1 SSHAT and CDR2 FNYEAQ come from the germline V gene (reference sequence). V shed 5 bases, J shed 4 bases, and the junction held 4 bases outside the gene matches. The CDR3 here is CASSADRTTEAFF. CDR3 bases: TGTGCCAGCAGCGCGGACAGGACCACTGAAGCTTTCTTT.

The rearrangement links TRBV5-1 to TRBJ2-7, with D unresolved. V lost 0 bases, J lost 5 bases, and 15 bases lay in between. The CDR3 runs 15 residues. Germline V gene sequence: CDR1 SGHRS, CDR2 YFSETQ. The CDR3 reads CASSLALAGRNEQYF. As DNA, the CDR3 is TGCGCCAGCAGCTTGGCCCTGGCAGGTCGCAACGAGCAGTACTTC. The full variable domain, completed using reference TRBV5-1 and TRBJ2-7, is KAGVTQTPRYLIKTRGQQVTLSCSPISGHRSVSWYQQTPGQGLQFLFEYFSETQRNKGNFPGRFSGRQFSNSRSEMNVSTLELGDSALYLCASSLALAGRNEQYFGPGTRLTVT.

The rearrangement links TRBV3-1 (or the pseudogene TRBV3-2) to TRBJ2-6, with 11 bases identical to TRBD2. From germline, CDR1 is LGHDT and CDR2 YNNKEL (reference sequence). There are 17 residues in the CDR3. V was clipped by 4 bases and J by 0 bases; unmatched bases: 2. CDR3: CASSRLAGLSGANVLTF. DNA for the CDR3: TGTGCCAGCAGCCGACTAGCGGGACTCTCTGGGGCCAACGTCCTGACTTTC.

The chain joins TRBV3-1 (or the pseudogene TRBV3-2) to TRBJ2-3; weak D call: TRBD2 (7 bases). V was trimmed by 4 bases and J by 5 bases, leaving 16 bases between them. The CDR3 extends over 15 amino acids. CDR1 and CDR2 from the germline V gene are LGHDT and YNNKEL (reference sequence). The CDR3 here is CASSPLGRGGDTQYF. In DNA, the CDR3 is TGTGCCAGCAGCCCCTTGGGGAGGGGGGGAGATACGCAGTATTTT.

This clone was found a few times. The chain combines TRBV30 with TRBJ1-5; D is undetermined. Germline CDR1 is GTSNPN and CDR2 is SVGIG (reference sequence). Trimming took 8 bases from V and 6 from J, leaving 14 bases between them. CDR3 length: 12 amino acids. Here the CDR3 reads CAGQEEGQPQHF. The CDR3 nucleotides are TGTGCCGGTCAGGAAGAGGGTCAGCCCCAGCATTTT.

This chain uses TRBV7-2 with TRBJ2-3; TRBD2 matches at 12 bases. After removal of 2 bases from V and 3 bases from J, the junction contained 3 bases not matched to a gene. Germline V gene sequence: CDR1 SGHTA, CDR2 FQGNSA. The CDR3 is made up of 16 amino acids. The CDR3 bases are TGTGCCAGCAGCTTATGGGGGACTAGCGGGACAGATACGCAGTATTTT. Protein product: CASSLWGTSGTDTQYF. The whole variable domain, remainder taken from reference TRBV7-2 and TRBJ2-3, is GAGVSQSPSNKVTEKGKDVELRCDPISGHTALYWYRQSLGQGLEFLIYFQGNSAPDKSGLPSDRFSAERTGGSVSTLTIQRTQQEDSAVYLCASSLWGTSGTDTQYFGPGTRLTVL.

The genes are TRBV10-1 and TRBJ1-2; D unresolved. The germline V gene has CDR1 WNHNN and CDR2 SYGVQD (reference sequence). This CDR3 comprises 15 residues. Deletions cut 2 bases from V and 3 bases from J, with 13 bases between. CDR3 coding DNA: TGCGCCAGCAGTGAGGAGTCCGGGGATTACTATGGCTACACCTTC. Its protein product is CASSEESGDYYGYTF.

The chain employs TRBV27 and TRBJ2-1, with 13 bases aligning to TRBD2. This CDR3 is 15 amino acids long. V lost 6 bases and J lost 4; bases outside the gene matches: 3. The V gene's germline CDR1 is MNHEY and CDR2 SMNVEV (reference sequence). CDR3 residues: CASSEGLAGYNEQFF. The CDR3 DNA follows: TGTGCCAGCAGCGAGGGACTAGCGGGATACAATGAGCAGTTCTTC.

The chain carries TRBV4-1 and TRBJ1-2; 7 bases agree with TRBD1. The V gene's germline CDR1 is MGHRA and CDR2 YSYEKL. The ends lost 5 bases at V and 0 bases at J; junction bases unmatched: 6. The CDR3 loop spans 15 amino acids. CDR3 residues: CASSSPGQPNYGYTF. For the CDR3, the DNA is TGCGCCAGCAGCTCGCCGGGACAGCCTAACTATGGCTACACCTTC.

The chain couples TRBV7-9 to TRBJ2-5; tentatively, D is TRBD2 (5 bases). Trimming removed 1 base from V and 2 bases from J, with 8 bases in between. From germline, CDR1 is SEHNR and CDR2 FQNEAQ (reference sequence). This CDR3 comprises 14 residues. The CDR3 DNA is TGTGCCAGCAGCTTAGGAAGCGGACAAGAGACCCAGTACTTC. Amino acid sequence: CASSLGSGQETQYF.